This record looks at one T cell receptor beta chain sequence and its context. The data originate from a study of cytomegalovirus exposure and HLA in healthy donors. Both 60 Vbeta primers and 13 Jbeta primers went into the PCR. Only in-frame clones appear in the TCRdb table, and some are missing; sequencing was by immunoSEQ multiplex PCR. The top ten hold 4% of the sample, which has approximately 280,000 clones, 86% seen once. This clonotype was sampled from a man in his forties or fifties in good health and CMV-seropositive. Sequencing input: PBMCs.

The CDR3 DNA sequence: TGTGCCAGCAGTCCGGAGAAGGTAGCGGGGGTCTCCTACGAGCAGTACTTC. The encoded protein is CASSPEKVAGVSYEQYF. V and J are TRBV27 and TRBJ2-7; 9 bases line up with TRBD2. This CDR3 contains 17 residues. Germline V lookup: CDR1 MNHEY, CDR2 SMNVEV (reference sequence). Unmatched junction bases numbered 11, after V lost 5 bases and J lost 0 bases.